The 9 T cell receptor beta chains presented below share a single source sample, sequenced in a study of blood T cell repertoires in COVID-19. Profiling relied on immunoSEQ multiplex PCR, and the TCRdb table lists in-frame clones only, not all of them. Here the sample spans 250,000 or so clones, 70% to 90% being singletons. The specimen was PBMCs or T cells enriched from blood (not recorded which). These receptors originate from a woman between 50 and 59 years old who had recovered from COVID-19.

The chain uses TRBV4-1 and TRBJ2-1; 7 nucleotides agree with TRBD2. Germline V gives CDR1 MGHRA, CDR2 YSYEKL. V trimming: 4 bases; J trimming: 4 bases; junction bases outside the gene matches: 22. The length of the CDR3 is 20 residues. The DNA for the CDR3 is TGCGCCAGCAGCCCAAGTGTCCTCCCTAGGGCGGGAGCTAGATACAATGAGCAGTTCTTC. The encoded protein is CASSPSVLPRAGARYNEQFF.

V gene TRBV28 combines with J gene TRBJ2-7; D possibly corresponds to TRBD2 (5 bases). This CDR3 is built from 12 residues. The germline CDR1 and CDR2 sequences are MDHEN and SYDVKM. Between the trimmed V and J ends, which lost 7 bases and 4 bases, there was a span of 11 bases. The CDR3 nucleotides are TGTGCCAGCATGTCTAGCAGTTACGAGCAGTACTTC. Its protein is CASMSSSYEQYF.

CDR3 sequence: CASSDGVRGRGDYGYTF. DNA of the CDR3: TGTGCCAGCAGTGACGGAGTAAGGGGTAGGGGTGACTATGGCTACACCTTC. V usage is TRBV6-4 and J usage is TRBJ1-2; D perhaps matches TRBD1 (5 bases). The CDR3 totals 17 residues. V was shortened by 2 bases and J by 3 bases, with 19 bases between the two germline ends. Germline V gives CDR1 MRHNA, CDR2 SNTAGT.

The V and J genes are TRBV9 and TRBJ2-1; D possibly corresponds to TRBD2 (6 bases). The V gene lost 3 bases and the J gene lost 2 bases, with 9 bases spanning the gap. CDR1 is SGDLS and CDR2 is YYNGEE in the germline V gene. There are 14 residues in the CDR3. The CDR3 DNA reads TGTGCCAGCAGCGGCGGGACCACCTACAATGAGCAGTTCTTC. Its protein is CASSGGTTYNEQFF.

CDR3 protein: CATRTGEYGYTF. The CDR3 DNA follows: TGTGCCACCAGGACAGGTGAATATGGCTACACCTTC. The J gene is TRBJ1-2, the V gene TRBV10-3; TRBD1 matches 7 bases. V was pared by 10 bases and J by 5 bases, with 7 bases of the junction left unmatched. CDR1 is ENHRY and CDR2 is SYGVKD in the germline V gene. The CDR3 consists of 12 residues.

V is TRBV9 and J is TRBJ2-7, with 8 bases lining up with TRBD1. The V and J ends lost 0 bases and 5 bases, in that order; junction bases with no gene match: 7. The CDR3 covers 15 residues. CDR1 and CDR2 (germline): SGDLS, YYNGEE. CDR3 residues: CASSVEDRVVDEQYF. The CDR3 region has the DNA TGTGCCAGCAGCGTAGAGGACAGGGTTGTCGACGAGCAGTACTTC. Complete variable domain (other parts from reference TRBV9 and TRBJ2-7): DSGVTQTPKHLITATGQRVTLRCSPRSGDLSVYWYQQSLDQGLQFLIQYYNGEERAKGNILERFSAQQFPDLHSELNLSSLELGDSALYFCASSVEDRVVDEQYFGPGTRLTVT.

Many counts were recorded for this clone. In the same sample, other DNA sequences code for this CDR3. The genes are TRBV7-8 and TRBJ1-2; TRBD1 aligns across 7 bases. Germline assignment: CDR1 SGHVS and CDR2 FQNEAQ. J lost 5 bases, V lost 4 bases, and 10 bases had no gene match. The CDR3 is 15 amino acids. For the CDR3, the DNA is TGTGCCAGCAGCTCTGAAATGGGACAGACGTATGGCTACACCTTC. It translates to CASSSEMGQTYGYTF.

The chain carries TRBV25-1 and TRBJ2-1; possibly TRBD1 for D (5 bases). The CDR3 totals 13 residues. CDR1 is MGHDK and CDR2 is SYGVNS in the germline V gene. V lost 7 bases, J lost 8 bases, and 15 bases lay in between. The CDR3 DNA reads TGTGCCAGCATTGGGGCTGCAGGCGATGAGCAGTTCTTC. Translating it yields CASIGAAGDEQFF.

The CDR3 loop is CASSDLAGGDYEQYF. In DNA form, the CDR3 reads TGCGCCAGCAGTGACCTAGCAGGGGGCGACTACGAGCAGTACTTC. The genes are TRBV10-1 and TRBJ2-7, with 8 positions matching TRBD1. Germline V gene sequence: CDR1 WNHNN, CDR2 SYGVQD (reference sequence). Losses at the gene ends were 3 bases for V and 3 bases for J; bases not matched to a gene: 7. The CDR3 has 15 residues.